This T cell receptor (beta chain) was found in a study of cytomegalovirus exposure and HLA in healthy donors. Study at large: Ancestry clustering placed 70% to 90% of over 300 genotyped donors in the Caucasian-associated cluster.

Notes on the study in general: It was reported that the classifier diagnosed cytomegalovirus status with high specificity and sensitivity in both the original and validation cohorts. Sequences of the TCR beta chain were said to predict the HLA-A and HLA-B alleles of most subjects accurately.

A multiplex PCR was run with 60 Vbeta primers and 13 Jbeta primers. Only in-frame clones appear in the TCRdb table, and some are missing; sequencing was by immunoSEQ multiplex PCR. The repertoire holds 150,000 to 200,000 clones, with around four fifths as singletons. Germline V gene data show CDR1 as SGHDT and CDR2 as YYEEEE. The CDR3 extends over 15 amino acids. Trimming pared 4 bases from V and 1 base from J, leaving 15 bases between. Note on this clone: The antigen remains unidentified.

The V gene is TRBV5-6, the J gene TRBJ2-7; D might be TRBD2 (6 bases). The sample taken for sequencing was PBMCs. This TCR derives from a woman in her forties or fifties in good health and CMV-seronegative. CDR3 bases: TGTGCCAGCAGCGGGGGACGGCGGGGATCCTACGAGCAGTACTTC. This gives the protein CASSGGRRGSYEQYF.